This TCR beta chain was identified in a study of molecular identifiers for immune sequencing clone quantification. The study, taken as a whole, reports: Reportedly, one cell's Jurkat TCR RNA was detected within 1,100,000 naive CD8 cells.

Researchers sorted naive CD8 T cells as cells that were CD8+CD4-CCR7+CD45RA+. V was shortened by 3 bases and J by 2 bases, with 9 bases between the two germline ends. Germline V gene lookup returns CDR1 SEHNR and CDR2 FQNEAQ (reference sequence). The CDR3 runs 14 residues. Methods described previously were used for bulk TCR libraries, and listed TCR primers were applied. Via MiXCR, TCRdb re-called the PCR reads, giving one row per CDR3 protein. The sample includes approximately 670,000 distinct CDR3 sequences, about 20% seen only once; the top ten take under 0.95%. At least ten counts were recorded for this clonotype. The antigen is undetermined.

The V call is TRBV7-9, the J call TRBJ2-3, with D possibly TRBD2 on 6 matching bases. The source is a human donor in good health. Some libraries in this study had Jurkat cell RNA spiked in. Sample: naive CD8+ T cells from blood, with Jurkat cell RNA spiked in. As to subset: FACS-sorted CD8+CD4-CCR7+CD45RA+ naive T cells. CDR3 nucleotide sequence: TGTGCCAGCAGCTTGCAGGACTACACAGATACGCAGTATTTT. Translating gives CASSLQDYTDTQYF.